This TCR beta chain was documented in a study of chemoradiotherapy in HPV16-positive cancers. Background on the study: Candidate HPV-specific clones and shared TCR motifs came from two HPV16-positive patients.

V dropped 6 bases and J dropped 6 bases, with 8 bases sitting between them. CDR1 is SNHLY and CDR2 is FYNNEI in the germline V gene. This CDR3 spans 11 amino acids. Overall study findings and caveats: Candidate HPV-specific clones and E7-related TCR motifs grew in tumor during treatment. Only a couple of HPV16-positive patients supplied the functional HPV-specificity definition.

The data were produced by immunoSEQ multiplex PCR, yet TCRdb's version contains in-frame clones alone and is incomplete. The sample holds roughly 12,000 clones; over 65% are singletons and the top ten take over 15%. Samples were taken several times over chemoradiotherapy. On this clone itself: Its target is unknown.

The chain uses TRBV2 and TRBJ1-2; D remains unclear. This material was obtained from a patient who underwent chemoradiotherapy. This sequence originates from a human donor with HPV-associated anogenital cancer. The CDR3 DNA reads TGTGCCAGCAGCCGAGGGAATGGCTACACCTTC. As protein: CASSRGNGYTF.